Detailed here is one T cell receptor beta chain. In the original processing: Amplification of reference gene primers was used by the study to estimate nucleated cell counts. TCRdb keeps only in-frame clones here, not all; method: immunoSEQ multiplex PCR. The DNA gave D and trimming, while V, J and clone size come from that table. The sample includes about 100,000 clones, approximately 90% of them seen just once. The data belong to a study of blood T cell repertoires in COVID-19. The wider study: Sites across the United States, Italy and Spain contributed samples from acute and convalescent COVID-19. T cells, B-cell-depleted T cells, or PBMCs provided the cDNA or gDNA that served as material.

V shed 5 bases and J 5 bases; nucleotides not matched to a gene: 10. Germline V gene sequence: CDR1 SGHRS, CDR2 YFSETQ. This CDR3 is 15 amino acids long. The rearrangement joins TRBV5-1 to TRBJ2-1; 7 bases are a match to TRBD2. Sequenced sample: peripheral blood. This TCR came from a man aged 50-60 years with active COVID-19. The CDR3 DNA is TGCGCCAGCAGAAGGCCCGGGACTAACAACAATGAGCAGTTCTTC. Its protein is CASRRPGTNNNEQFF.